The rows below give T cell receptor beta chains drawn from one sample of a study of blood T cell repertoires in COVID-19. Only in-frame clones appear in the TCRdb table, and some are missing; sequencing was by immunoSEQ multiplex PCR. The sample gives roughly 250,000 clones, 81% of which show up once; around 3% is in the top ten. The sequencing input was peripheral blood. All receptors derive from a woman between 55 and 75 years old with active or convalescent COVID-19. The CDR3 runs from the conserved cysteine through the conserved F or W.

v_call,cdr3_length,cdr3_aa
TRBV21-1,15,CASSKETVPHQPQHF
TRBV9,16,CASSVVSGESGNTIYF
TRBV18,14,CASSPRGKYGELFF
TRBV24-1,17,CATSDFDRTSPYYEQYF
TRBV19,14,CASKMAGAPGTQYF
TRBV3-1/TRBV3-2,15,CASSAGTVSNQPQHF
TRBV19,18,CASSIAISGRGGHTEAFF
TRBV5-1,14,CASSLRETNSPLHF
TRBV4-1,18,CASSQATGTGGPNTEAFF
TRBV5-5,18,CASSLDSPSHYAGEPQHF
TRBV6-5,15,CASSYSGGNTGELFF
TRBV7-9,15,CASSYPGQGTGELFF
TRBV30,14,CAWSAGGLSDTQYF